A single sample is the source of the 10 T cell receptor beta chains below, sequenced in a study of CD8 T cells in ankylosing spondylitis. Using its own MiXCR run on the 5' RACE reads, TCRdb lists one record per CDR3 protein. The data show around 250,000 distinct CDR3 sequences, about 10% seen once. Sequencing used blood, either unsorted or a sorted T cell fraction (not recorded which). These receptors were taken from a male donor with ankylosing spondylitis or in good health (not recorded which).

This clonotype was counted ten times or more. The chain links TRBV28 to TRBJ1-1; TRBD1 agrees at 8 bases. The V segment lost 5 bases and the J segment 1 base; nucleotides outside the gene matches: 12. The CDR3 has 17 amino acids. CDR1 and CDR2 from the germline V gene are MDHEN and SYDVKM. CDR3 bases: TGTGCCAGCAGTCAGACCTTAAACAGGGGGAAGAACACTGAAGCTTTCTTT. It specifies CASSQTLNRGKNTEAFF.

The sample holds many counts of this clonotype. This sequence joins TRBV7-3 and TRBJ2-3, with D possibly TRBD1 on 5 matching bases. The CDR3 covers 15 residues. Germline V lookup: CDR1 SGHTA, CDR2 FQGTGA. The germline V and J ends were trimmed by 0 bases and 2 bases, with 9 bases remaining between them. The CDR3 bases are TGTGCCAGCAGCTTAACAGGGGCCGACACAGATACGCAGTATTTT. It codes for CASSLTGADTDTQYF.

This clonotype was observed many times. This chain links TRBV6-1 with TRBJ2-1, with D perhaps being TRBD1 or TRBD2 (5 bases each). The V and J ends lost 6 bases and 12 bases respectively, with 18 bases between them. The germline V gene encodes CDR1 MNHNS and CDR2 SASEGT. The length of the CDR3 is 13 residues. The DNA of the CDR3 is TGTGCCAGCAGCCCCGGGACGTTGGACGTGCAGTTCTTC. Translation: CASSPGTLDVQFF.

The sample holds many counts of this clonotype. The CDR3 spells CASSPSGLAQQETQYF. CDR3 coding DNA: TGCGCCAGCAGCCCCTCCGGACTAGCTCAACAAGAGACCCAGTACTTC. The V gene is TRBV5-1, the J gene TRBJ2-5; 8 nucleotides match TRBD2. The CDR3 loop spans 16 amino acids. V lost 4 bases and J lost 2; bases outside the gene matches: 10. Germline CDR1 reads SGHRS; CDR2 reads YFSETQ.

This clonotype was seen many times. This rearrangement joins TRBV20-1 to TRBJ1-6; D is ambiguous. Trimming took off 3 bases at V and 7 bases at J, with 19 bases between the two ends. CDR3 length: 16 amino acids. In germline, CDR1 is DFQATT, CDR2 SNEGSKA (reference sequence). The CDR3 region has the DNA TGCAGTGCTAGGCCGATCCTACATAGCGGGAATTCACCCCTCCACTTT. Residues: CSARPILHSGNSPLHF.

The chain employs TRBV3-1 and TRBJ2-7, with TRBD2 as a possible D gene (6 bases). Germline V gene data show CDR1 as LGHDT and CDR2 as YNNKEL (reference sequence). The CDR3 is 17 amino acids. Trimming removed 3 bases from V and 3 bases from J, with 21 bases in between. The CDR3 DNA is TGTGCCAGCAGCCAGTCGGCAGGAGGGAGACTTCGCTACGAGCAGTACTTC. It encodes CASSQSAGGRLRYEQYF.

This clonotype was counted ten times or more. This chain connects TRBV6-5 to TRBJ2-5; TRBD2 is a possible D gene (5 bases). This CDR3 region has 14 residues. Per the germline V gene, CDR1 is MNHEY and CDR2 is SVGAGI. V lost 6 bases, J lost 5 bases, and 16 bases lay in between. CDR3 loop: CASSHSGERETQYF. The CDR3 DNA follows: TGTGCCAGCAGCCACTCCGGGGAGAGGGAGACCCAGTACTTC.

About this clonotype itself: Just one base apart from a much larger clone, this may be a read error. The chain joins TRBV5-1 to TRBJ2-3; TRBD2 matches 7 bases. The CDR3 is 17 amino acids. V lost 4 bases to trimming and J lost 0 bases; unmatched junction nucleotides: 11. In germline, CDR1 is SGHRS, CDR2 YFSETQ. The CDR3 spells CASSPFRLAASTDTQYF. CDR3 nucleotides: TGCGCCAGCAGCCCATTTCGGCTAGCGGCTAGCACAGATACGCAGTATTTT.

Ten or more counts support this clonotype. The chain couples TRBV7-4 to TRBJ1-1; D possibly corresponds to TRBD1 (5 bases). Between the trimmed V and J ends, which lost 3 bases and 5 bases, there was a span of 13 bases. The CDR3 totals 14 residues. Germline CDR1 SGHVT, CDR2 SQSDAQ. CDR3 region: CASSLGVSETEAFF. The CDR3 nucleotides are TGTGCCAGCAGCTTGGGGGTCTCGGAAACTGAAGCTTTCTTT.

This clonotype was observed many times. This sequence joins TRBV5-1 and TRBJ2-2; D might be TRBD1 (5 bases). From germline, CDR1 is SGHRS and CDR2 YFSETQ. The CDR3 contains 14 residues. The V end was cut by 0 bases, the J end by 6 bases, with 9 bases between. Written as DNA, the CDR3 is TGCGCCAGCAGCTTGGAAGGGGTCCCCGGGGAGCTGTTTTTT. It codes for CASSLEGVPGELFF.